A single sample gave rise to the 4 T cell receptor beta chains below, sequenced in a study of response to subunit inactivated influenza vaccine. TCRdb reprocessed the RT-PCR reads via MiXCR and lists one record per CDR3 protein. The data show more than 700,000 distinct CDR3 sequences, with about 20% seen just once and approximately 10% held by the top ten. The starting material was PBMCs from blood, obtained around 5 days after vaccination. The receptors shown here come from a man aged 45-60 years who received an inactivated influenza vaccine.

This clonotype was found a few times. This chain joins TRBV18 and TRBJ2-7; 10 bases agree with TRBD2. J gave up 5 bases and V 0 bases, and 7 bases lay outside the gene matches. Per germline, CDR1 KGHSH and CDR2 LQKENI. The CDR3 covers 16 residues. The CDR3 region is CASSPPNSGRIDEQYF. The CDR3 DNA reads TGTGCCAGCTCACCACCTAATAGCGGGAGGATAGACGAGCAGTACTTC.

CDR3 region: CASSLQKGQTYEQYF. The CDR3 DNA is TGTGCCAGCAGCTTACAGAAGGGGCAGACCTACGAGCAGTACTTC. V is TRBV6-5 and J is TRBJ2-7; D perhaps matches TRBD1 (5 bases). Between the trimmed V and J ends, which lost 6 bases and 2 bases, there was a span of 17 bases. CDR1 and CDR2 from the germline V gene are MNHEY and SVGAGI. This CDR3 region has 15 residues.

The chain combines TRBV11-2 with TRBJ2-7; D remains ambiguous. Per the germline V gene, CDR1 is SGHAT and CDR2 is FQNNGV. This CDR3 contains 13 residues. Trimming cost V 3 bases and J 6 bases, with 12 bases left between them. CDR3 in amino acids: CASSLAPLVEQYF. CDR3 DNA: TGTGCCAGCAGCTTGGCGCCCCTGGTCGAGCAGTACTTC. The full variable domain, its missing parts supplied by reference TRBV11-2 and TRBJ2-7, is EAGVAQSPRYKIIEKRQSVAFWCNPISGHATLYWYQQILGQGPKLLIQFQNNGVVDDSQLPKDRFSAERLKGVDSTLKIQPAKLEDSAVYLCASSLAPLVEQYFGPGTRLTVT.

The chain recombines TRBV4-3 with TRBJ2-1; 12 nucleotides agree with TRBD2. Losses at the gene ends were 4 bases for V and 6 bases for J; bases not matched to a gene: 4. Germline CDR1 and CDR2: LGHNA and YSLEER. The CDR3 length is 15 residues. CDR3 protein: CASSPGLAGPNEQFF. The CDR3 nucleotides read TGCGCCAGCAGCCCCGGACTAGCGGGACCCAATGAGCAGTTCTTC.